This TCR beta chain was recovered during a study of T cell responses to AZD1222 COVID-19 vaccine (dated by TCRdb to 2020 to 2023). Looking at the study overall: TCR sequencing covered about 230 trial participants: 200 to 220 given two doses of AZD1222 and 26 given two doses of MenACWY control vaccine. Trial participants were enrolled by age into 18-55, 56-69 and 70-plus year subgroups, with roughly 160, 29 and 62 TCR-sequenced participants respectively.

According to the germline V gene (reference sequence), CDR1 reads LNHDA and CDR2 reads SQIVND. From cysteine to phenylalanine, the CDR3 is 14 amino acids long. The sequence is cut down to CDR3 DNA, 42 bases in frame from base 1. V is cut by 5 bases and J by 2 bases, and the space between the germline ends is 11 bases. The CDR3 regions of human TCRbeta chains were analyzed by immunosequencing. Regarding the original processing steps: TCRs in the repertoires were compared against a reference library of SARS-CoV-2-specific TCRs that had been generated with the MIRA antigen-specificity platform. Breadth was defined as the fraction of unique TCRs that were SARS-CoV-2-associated, and depth was defined as the fraction of total T cells that were SARS-CoV-2-associated. Using the MIRA data, every spike-specific TCR was mapped to the spike region that the TCR reacted to and assigned to either a CD4 or a CD8 class. Log10-transformed breadth and depth values were compared by one-way ANOVA with Sidak's multiple comparisons tests. TCRdb took over this immuneACCESS table, retaining in-frame rearrangements with V and J assigned. Such tables are incomplete; in checked studies, under half of the missing clones stem from an unresolved V gene, and the remainder is unexplained. V and J calls plus clone size are reproduced from that table; the DNA served to infer D and trimming. The sample table holds approximately 26,000 clones, of which about 88% were seen once. Around 2.7% of the sample goes to the ten largest clones.

The paper as a whole reports these results and caveats: In the small 56-69-year group, the increase in depth fell short of significance, most likely because of low power. Reportedly, close to half of the unique spike-specific TCRs recognized epitopes lying outside the regions that are mutated in the B.1.351 and B.1.1.7 variants. Vaccine-associated CD4 TCRs spanned the whole spike protein, with dominant responses in regions 160-218 and 743-854. Conclusions about previously exposed vaccinees were limited because only six AZD1222 recipients were SARS-CoV-2 seropositive at baseline. After two AZD1222 doses, both the breadth and the depth of spike-specific TCRs were significantly higher than at day 0 and than in MenACWY recipients. No day 14 peak-response samples were available, so repertoires were characterized only after the peak T cell response. Participants were mostly white British and included more females than males, and it was suggested by the authors that clonal diversity may have been underestimated.

The time point label, read with the paper, signifies: about 28 days (+/-7) after the second vaccine dose. Because spike-specific TCR depth and breadth did not differ between the two schedules, AZD1222 recipients who got a second dose at roughly 4 weeks were pooled with those who got a second dose at roughly 12 weeks. Samples from vaccinated people were obtained from the UK trials COV001 and COV002, which included a single-blind randomized controlled phase 2/3 trial of AZD1222 (ChAdOx1 nCoV-19) in healthy adults. For TCRbeta chain sequencing, PBMC samples were collected from trial participants at day 0 and at day 28 after the second dose. Only one count was recorded for this clone. Its cognate antigen has yet to be identified. No much larger clone is present one base from it, and per-base qualities are unavailable.

This receptor was identified in an adult who received the AZD1222 COVID-19 vaccine. The rearranged chain carries TRBV19 and TRBJ2-3, with no D gene named confidently. Sequenced here: peripheral blood, sampled 28 days after the second AZD1222 dose. The CDR3 reads CASSDASFTDTQYF. The nucleotide sequence reads as follows: TGTGCCAGTAGTGATGCCTCATTCACAGATACGCAGTATTTT. The entire variable domain, with the stretches around the CDR3 drawn from the reference TRBV19 and TRBJ2-3 proteins, is DGGITQSPKYLFRKEGQNVTLSCEQNLNHDAMYWYRQDPGQGLRLIYYSQIVNDFQKGDIAEGYSVSREKKESFPLTVTSAQKNPTAFYLCASSDASFTDTQYFGPGTRLTVL.